This T cell receptor (beta chain) appears in the sequencing data of a study of T cell changes during pregnancy in multiple sclerosis. Germline V gives CDR1 ENHRY, CDR2 SYGVKD. The CDR3 length is 14 residues. The V end was cut by 8 bases, the J end by 7 bases, with 15 bases between. Produced via immunoSEQ multiplex PCR; TCRdb's table is partial and in-frame only. The sample lists about 55,000 clones; 75% to 90% were seen once. The chain joins TRBV10-3 to TRBJ1-6; D is undetermined. Sequences were derived from CD4+ T cells from peripheral blood mononuclear cells, sampled in the first trimester of pregnancy. This receptor was identified in a female donor with multiple sclerosis, enrolled in a pregnancy study. The CDR3 reads CAISSSQSNSPLHF. The CDR3 DNA reads as TGTGCCATCTCCTCCTCACAGAGCAATTCACCCCTCCACTTT.